A single sample gave rise to the 25 T cell receptor beta chains below, sequenced in a study of sequential checkpoint blockade in melanoma. Assay: immunoSEQ multiplex PCR; the TCRdb copy retains only in-frame clones and omits some. The data contain approximately 6,100 clones, 22% of them singletons. Indicated treatment: randomized to nivolumab then ipilimumab (arm A) or the reverse (arm B). Sequencing was performed on tumor tissue (inferred from file names), taken from a patient given nivolumab and ipilimumab in sequence. The receptors come from a human donor with melanoma.

This clone was counted many times. The V and J genes are TRBV11-3 and TRBJ1-3; D remains ambiguous. CDR1 is SGHNT and CDR2 is YENEEA in the germline V gene. V lost 7 bases to trimming and J lost 0 bases, with 10 bases between them. The CDR3 consists of 14 residues. The CDR3 nucleotides read TGTGCCAGCACCCGACGGTCCTCTGGAAACACCATATATTTT. This encodes CASTRRSSGNTIYF.

The rearrangement uses TRBV5-1 and TRBJ2-2; D could derive from TRBD1 or TRBD2 (5 bases each). Trimming took 3 bases from V and 1 from J, leaving 10 bases between them. The CDR3 is 15 residues long. Germline lookup yields CDR1 SGHRS and CDR2 YFSETQ. CDR3 in amino acids: CASSWGTVNTGELFF. The CDR3 DNA reads TGCGCCAGCAGCTGGGGGACGGTGAACACCGGGGAGCTGTTTTTT.

The CDR3 nucleotides read TGTGCCAGCAGCGGGGGTCCCTACGAGCAGTACTTC. Protein: CASSGGPYEQYF. This sequence joins TRBV9 and TRBJ2-7; D is uncertain. This CDR3 has 12 amino acids. Per the germline V gene, CDR1 is SGDLS and CDR2 is YYNGEE. Trimming removed 3 bases from V and 2 bases from J, with 6 bases in between.

The gene calls are TRBV11-3 and TRBJ2-5; 12 bases line up with TRBD2. CDR1 is SGHNT, CDR2 YENEEA, per germline. V lost 3 bases and J lost 4; bases outside the gene matches: 0. The CDR3 runs to 14 residues. CDR3 sequence reads: CASSLTSGRETQYF. DNA of the CDR3: TGTGCCAGCAGCTTGACTAGCGGGAGAGAGACCCAGTACTTC.

This clone is categorized as medium-sized (0.01 to 0.1%). The chain employs TRBV6-8 and TRBJ2-2; D possibly corresponds to TRBD2 (6 bases). CDR3 length: 14 amino acids. Germline V gene sequence: CDR1 MNHGY, CDR2 SAAAGT. V lost 9 bases and J lost 1, with 12 bases in between. CDR3 residues: CASTVGGNTGELFF. CDR3 DNA: TGTGCCAGTACGGTGGGGGGGAACACCGGGGAGCTGTTTTTT.

This clone is classed as medium-sized. This chain connects TRBV6-8 to TRBJ1-1; D is undetermined. V lost 3 bases and J lost 6, with 14 bases in between. This CDR3 contains 14 residues. The germline V gene encodes CDR1 MNHGY and CDR2 SAAAGT. The CDR3 loop reads CASSYSGMVPEAFF. The CDR3 DNA reads TGTGCCAGCAGTTATTCGGGTATGGTCCCTGAAGCTTTCTTT.

This clone has just a few counts. This sequence joins TRBV6-8 and TRBJ1-5; 12 bases agree with TRBD1. From germline, CDR1 is MNHGY and CDR2 SAAAGT. V lost 6 bases and J lost 4; bases outside the gene matches: 4. This CDR3 contains 15 residues. CDR3 DNA sequence: TGTGCCAGCAGGGGGACAGGGGGCGTAAATCAGCCCCAGCATTTT. Protein: CASRGTGGVNQPQHF.

The chain combines TRBV19 with TRBJ1-1; TRBD1 might be the D (5 bases). There are 12 residues in the CDR3. The ends were cut back, 4 bases at V and 8 bases at J, with 11 bases in the middle. Germline loops: CDR1 LNHDA, CDR2 SQIVND (reference sequence). This chain's CDR3 is CASSNPGREAFF. CDR3 sequence (DNA): TGTGCCAGTAGTAATCCGGGGCGCGAAGCTTTCTTT.

This clone has a handful of counts. The gene calls are TRBV9 and TRBJ2-7; a weak D match, TRBD2 (6 bases). The CDR3 is made up of 14 amino acids. The V end lost 8 bases, the J end lost 0 bases, and 15 bases lay between the germline ends. Per germline, CDR1 SGDLS and CDR2 YYNGEE. The CDR3 loop is CARCRRGFSYEQYF. The CDR3 region has the DNA TGTGCCAGATGCCGTCGGGGGTTCTCCTACGAGCAGTACTTC. Full variable domain (missing parts from reference TRBV9 and TRBJ2-7): DSGVTQTPKHLITATGQRVTLRCSPRSGDLSVYWYQQSLDQGLQFLIQYYNGEERAKGNILERFSAQQFPDLHSELNLSSLELGDSALYFCARCRRGFSYEQYFGPGTRLTVT.

The chain combines TRBV29-1 with TRBJ2-1, with TRBD1 matching 10 bases. The germline V gene encodes CDR1 SQVTM and CDR2 ANQGSEA. V lost 6 bases to trimming and J lost 3 bases; unmatched junction nucleotides: 8. The CDR3 covers 15 residues. The CDR3 spells CSVDPGQGYYNEQFF. The CDR3 DNA sequence: TGCAGCGTGGATCCGGGACAGGGGTACTACAATGAGCAGTTCTTC.

This clone has only a few counts. The chain links TRBV11-3 to TRBJ2-3; 7 nucleotides align to TRBD2. V trimming: 2 bases; J trimming: 5 bases; junction bases outside the gene matches: 13. Per germline, CDR1 SGHNT and CDR2 YENEEA. The CDR3 length is 17 residues. The CDR3 sequence: CASSLRVMTSNGDTQYF. In DNA, the CDR3 is TGTGCCAGCAGCTTAAGGGTAATGACTAGCAATGGAGATACGCAGTATTTT.

J is TRBJ2-3 and V is TRBV19; D call uncertain. Germline V CDR1 and CDR2: LNHDA, SQIVND (reference sequence). The CDR3 extends over 14 amino acids. The V end lost 3 bases, the J end lost 2 bases, and 9 bases lay between the germline ends. The chain's CDR3 is CASSIQLNTDTQYF. The CDR3 DNA reads TGTGCCAGTAGTATCCAGCTAAACACAGATACGCAGTATTTT.

The chain uses TRBV29-1 and TRBJ2-7; weak D call: TRBD1 (5 bases). CDR1 SQVTM and CDR2 ANQGSEA come from the germline V gene. This CDR3 contains 13 residues. V lost 3 bases, J lost 0 bases, and 9 bases lay in between. The CDR3 nucleotides read TGCAGCGTTGAGCCGACAGACTCCTACGAGCAGTACTTC. This gives the protein CSVEPTDSYEQYF.

V gene TRBV29-1 combines with J gene TRBJ1-4, with D unclear. Trimming shortened V by 5 bases and J by 8 bases, and 12 bases separated the two germline ends. The CDR3 consists of 12 residues. Germline V gives CDR1 SQVTM, CDR2 ANQGSEA. CDR3 coding DNA: TGCAGCGTTCTTCACCACGGAGAAAAACTGTTTTTT. Protein: CSVLHHGEKLFF.

The chain employs TRBV19 and TRBJ2-2; the D gene is possibly TRBD1 (5 bases). V was cut by 5 bases and J by 8 bases, with 15 bases left in between. The CDR3 extends over 14 amino acids. Germline V gene data show CDR1 as LNHDA and CDR2 as SQIVND (reference sequence). The CDR3 nucleotides are TGTGCCAGTAGTTCAAGGACACTGTGGGGGGAGCTGTTTTTT. Its protein product is CASSSRTLWGELFF.

This clone was found many times. The rearrangement uses TRBV7-2 and TRBJ1-1; the D gene is possibly TRBD1 (5 bases). This CDR3 region has 13 residues. CDR1 is SGHTA, CDR2 FQGNSA, per germline. V was pared by 0 bases and J by 8 bases, with 10 bases between. Written as DNA, the CDR3 is TGTGCCAGCAGCTTAGCCGGGGCATGGGAAGCTTTCTTT. It is translated as CASSLAGAWEAFF.

In this sample, this clone turned up many times. This rearrangement joins TRBV11-3 to TRBJ1-2, with 8 bases lining up with TRBD1. The CDR3 extends over 14 amino acids. Trimming at V came to 5 bases and at J to 8 bases, leaving 10 bases not matched to a gene. The germline V gene encodes CDR1 SGHNT and CDR2 YENEEA. CDR3 bases: TGTGCCAGCAGCCTCCAGGGGGCGCGCGGCGGCTACACCTTC. Amino acids: CASSLQGARGGYTF. The whole variable domain, remainder taken from reference TRBV11-3 and TRBJ1-2, is EAGVVQSPRYKIIEKKQPVAFWCNPISGHNTLYWYLQNLGQGPELLIRYENEEAVDDSQLPKDRFSAERLKGVDSTLKIQPAELGDSAVYLCASSLQGARGGYTFGSGTRLTVV.

The chain is built from TRBV6-8 and TRBJ2-1; D call uncertain. The V end lost 3 bases, the J end lost 0 bases, and 15 bases lay between the germline ends. Germline loops: CDR1 MNHGY, CDR2 SAAAGT. CDR3 length equals 17 residues. CDR3 in DNA: TGTGCCAGCAGTTATTCTCGGTACCAGAGCTCCTACAATGAGCAGTTCTTC. This encodes CASSYSRYQSSYNEQFF.

This clone occurred a few times. This chain joins TRBV6-8 and TRBJ2-1, with 9 nucleotides matching TRBD2. The CDR3 spans 16 residues. Germline loops: CDR1 MNHGY, CDR2 SAAAGT. J gave up 0 bases and V 5 bases, and 5 bases lay outside the gene matches. CDR3 amino acids: CASSKTSGRSYNEQFF. CDR3 bases: TGTGCCAGCAGTAAGACTAGCGGTCGCTCCTACAATGAGCAGTTCTTC.

J is TRBJ2-1 and V is TRBV6-8; maybe TRBD2 (6 bases). The V gene's germline CDR1 is MNHGY and CDR2 SAAAGT. The CDR3 covers 15 residues. V shed 2 bases and J shed 7 bases, with 15 bases lying between them. CDR3 in amino acids: CASSYPRDLTNEQFF. The DNA for the CDR3 is TGTGCCAGCAGTTACCCCCGGGACTTAACGAATGAGCAGTTCTTC.

This clone was detected a few times. This chain links TRBV19 with TRBJ1-2; unclear D gene. Germline lookup yields CDR1 LNHDA and CDR2 SQIVND (reference sequence). V was clipped by 2 bases and J by 1 base, with 11 bases between them. The CDR3 contains 15 residues. The CDR3 nucleotides are TGTGCCAGTAGTATATATGATGGATTTAACTATGGCTACACCTTC. This sequence encodes CASSIYDGFNYGYTF.

J is TRBJ1-5 and V is TRBV6-8; D is ambiguous. CDR3 length: 14 residues. Per germline, CDR1 MNHGY and CDR2 SAAAGT. V dropped 6 bases and J dropped 10 bases, with 19 bases sitting between them. CDR3 protein: CASRTSGSPGPQHF. The CDR3 DNA sequence: TGTGCCAGCAGGACAAGCGGGAGCCCCGGCCCCCAGCATTTT.

The genes are TRBV11-3 and TRBJ1-5, with 7 bases identical to TRBD1. There are 15 residues in the CDR3. The junction had 6 bases not matched to a gene; V was cut back by 5 bases and J by 2 bases. Germline loops: CDR1 SGHNT, CDR2 YENEEA. CDR3 nucleotides: TGTGCCAGCAGCACCGACAGGGTAGGCAATCAGCCCCAGCATTTT. Translating gives CASSTDRVGNQPQHF.

This clone was recorded at least ten times. The chain recombines TRBV7-7 with TRBJ2-1; D tentatively fits TRBD1 or TRBD2 (5 bases each). The V end was cut by 5 bases, the J end by 3 bases, with 11 bases between. Per germline, CDR1 SSHAT and CDR2 FNYEAQ (reference sequence). The CDR3 runs to 14 residues. Here the CDR3 reads CASSPWDHYNEQFF. The CDR3 nucleotides are TGTGCCAGCAGCCCCTGGGACCACTACAATGAGCAGTTCTTC.

This clone has a single count. The DNA for the CDR3 is TGCGCCAGCAGGGCGGGGTCTGTGACCCAGTACTTC. Residues: CASRAGSVTQYF. This rearrangement joins TRBV10-2 to TRBJ2-5, with a weak D call TRBD2 (6 bases). The V end was cut by 6 bases, the J end by 7 bases, with 12 bases between. There are 12 residues in the CDR3. The V gene's germline CDR1 is WSHSY and CDR2 SAAADI.